This T cell receptor beta chain was captured by sequencing in a study of HIV-infected patients and healthy controls. The sample holds many counts of this clonotype. A single record per CDR3 protein comes from TCRdb applying MiXCR to the 5' RACE reads. The table shows roughly 20,000 distinct CDR3 sequences, with roughly a fifth occurring only once. This CDR3 has 13 amino acids. Germline values: CDR1 SGHVS, CDR2 FNYEAQ. V dropped 2 bases and J dropped 7 bases, with 9 bases sitting between them. The sequenced sample consisted of CD8+ T cells from blood. This chain connects TRBV7-6 to TRBJ1-5; D is uncertain. The TCR originated in a human donor in good health. The CDR3 coding sequence is TGTGCCAGCAGCTTATTGGAGGGACAGCCCCAGCATTTT. It yields the protein CASSLLEGQPQHF.